The entry below gives a single T cell receptor (beta chain) sequence along with its context. Assay used: immunoSEQ multiplex PCR; TCRdb lists only in-frame clones, some missing. The table includes 55,000 to 75,000 clones, approximately 95% detected once. This entry comes from a study of technical replicates of blood from several donors. Sequencing was done on a sample of PBMCs. The TCR sequence derives from a human donor in good health. Some clones in this sample may be carry-over from other donors' samples.

The CDR3: CASSDPAGGTDTQYF. CDR3 in DNA: TGTGCCAGCAGTGACCCAGCGGGGGGCACAGATACGCAGTATTTT. The chain links TRBV2 to TRBJ2-3, with 8 nucleotides matching TRBD2. J gave up 1 base and V 3 bases, and 3 bases lay outside the gene matches. The CDR3 covers 15 residues. Germline V gene data show CDR1 as SNHLY and CDR2 as FYNNEI.